This TCR beta chain originates from a study of T cells in localized non-small cell lung cancer. General study points: Only one tumor region was sequenced, so heterogeneity remains possible. Out of the top 100 tumor clones, a median roughly 52 were seen in adjacent lung. Uninvolved adjacent lung showed the highest T cell clonality, exceeding tumor.

Produced via immunoSEQ multiplex PCR; TCRdb's table is partial and in-frame only. The sample has more than 30,000 clones, 78% seen once; the top ten hold about 36%. Turning to this clone: Its antigen is unknown.

Per germline, CDR1 SEHNR and CDR2 FQNEAQ (reference sequence). The CDR3 runs to 15 residues. V dropped 5 bases and J dropped 3 bases, with 16 bases sitting between them. Sequences were derived from peripheral blood, sampled before any cancer treatment. This receptor was obtained from a male donor aged 60 or older with stage II squamous cell lung carcinoma. V is TRBV7-9 and J is TRBJ2-5, with D perhaps being TRBD1 or TRBD2 (5 bases each). The CDR3 region is CASSPPGPLKETQYF. Here the CDR3 DNA reads TGTGCCAGCAGCCCCCCGGGACCCTTAAAAGAGACCCAGTACTTC.